This T cell receptor beta chain was observed in a study of T cell clonotyping in hematopoietic cell transplantation. Overall study results and limits: Recipient TCR diversity dropped after transplant; expanded clonotypes rose from day 30 to 180.

Time point given: recipient sample about 28 days before transplant, after cytoreduction. Blood collection times were about day -28 and days 30, 100, 180 posttransplant. This CDR3 region has 13 residues. The V end was cut by 11 bases, the J end by 0 bases, with 14 bases between. Turning to this clone: Its antigen is unidentified.

Here immunoSEQ multiplex PCR was the method, and the copy in TCRdb shows in-frame clones only, minus some. The repertoire holds some 29,000 clones, with more than 60% as singletons. This sequence joins TRBV23-1 and TRBJ2-7; D unclear. TRBV23-1 is an open reading frame whose function is uncertain. The sequences come from peripheral blood mononuclear cells, collected before stem cell transplant. This TCR was sampled from a woman in her twenties or thirties with chronic myeloid leukemia. Some clones in this sample may be carry-over from other donors' samples. CDR3 loop: CADGQIGSYEQYF. CDR3 DNA sequence: TGCGCCGATGGGCAGATCGGCTCCTACGAGCAGTACTTC.